This record looks at one TCR beta chain sequence and its context. Its antigen is unidentified. A much larger clone is a single base away; this may be a read error. Each CDR3 protein gets one entry after TCRdb re-called the PCR reads with MiXCR. The sample comprises approximately 320,000 distinct CDR3 sequences, over 20% of which are singletons, and about 0.73% rests with the top ten. The data stem from a study of molecular identifiers for immune sequencing clone quantification. This CDR3 spans 15 amino acids. Germline V gene lookup returns CDR1 SGHDN and CDR2 FVKESK. Broader study findings: The study found clones above 20 RNA copies held over 99% of effector molecules and under 1% in naive cells.

The sequence derives from a human donor in good health. Some libraries in this study had Jurkat cell RNA spiked in. This chain links TRBV14 with TRBJ2-3; possibly TRBD2 for D (6 bases). Sequenced input: naive CD8+ T cells from blood, with Jurkat cell RNA spiked in. Noted subset: FACS-sorted CD8+CD4-CCR7+CD45RA+ naive T cells. The CDR3 nucleotides read TGTGCCAACAGCCAAGGCGGGGCAAGCACAGATACGCAGTATTTT. It encodes CANSQGGASTDTQYF.